Below are 10 T cell receptor beta chains sequenced from a single sample in a study of T cells after yellow fever vaccination. One entry per CDR3 protein, called by TCRdb with MiXCR from the 5' RACE reads. The table lists around 310,000 distinct CDR3 sequences, around 4.1% of them singletons. Sample: PBMCs, taken 5 days after the yellow fever booster vaccination. These receptors were collected from a man aged 18 to 29 who received the YFV17D yellow fever vaccine.

This clonotype was detected a few times. The chain carries TRBV7-3 and TRBJ2-2; D is perhaps TRBD1 (6 bases). Germline CDR1 SGHTA, CDR2 FQGTGA. The CDR3 contains 14 residues. The V end lost 8 bases, the J end lost 1 base, and 11 bases lay between the germline ends. The CDR3 reads CASGVGQNTGELFF. CDR3 sequence (DNA): TGTGCCAGCGGGGTGGGACAGAACACCGGGGAGCTGTTTTTT.

The rearrangement links TRBV5-4 to TRBJ2-7; a possible D gene is TRBD2 (5 bases). There are 13 residues in the CDR3. Germline CDR1 and CDR2: SGHNT and YYREEE (reference sequence). The V and J ends lost 2 bases and 5 bases respectively, with 11 bases between them. The CDR3 spells CASSFTGSHEQYV. The CDR3 DNA reads as TGTGCCAGCAGCTTCACTGGGAGCCACGAGCAGTACGTC.

V gene TRBV27 combines with J gene TRBJ1-5, with D perhaps TRBD1 (5 bases). CDR3 length: 12 residues. CDR1 MNHEY and CDR2 SMNVEV come from the germline V gene (reference sequence). V dropped 6 bases and J dropped 6 bases, with 9 bases sitting between them. The CDR3 nucleotides read TGTGCCAGCAGCAAGGGGAGTCAGCCCCAGCATTTT. Its translation: CASSKGSQPQHF.

In this sample, this clonotype turned up many times. V is TRBV5-1 and J is TRBJ2-5; 12 bases align to TRBD2. After removal of 4 bases from V and 1 base from J, the junction contained 11 bases not matched to a gene. CDR1 is SGHRS and CDR2 is YFSETQ in the germline V gene. The CDR3 covers 18 residues. The chain's CDR3 is CASSQTSGGPILQETQYF. In DNA, the CDR3 is TGCGCCAGCAGCCAGACTAGCGGGGGACCTATCCTCCAAGAGACCCAGTACTTC.

This clonotype was observed at least ten times. This chain links TRBV7-2 with TRBJ2-5; the match to TRBD1 covers 7 bases. From germline, CDR1 is SGHTA and CDR2 FQGNSA. There are 14 residues in the CDR3. Germline trimming cut 4 bases from V and 1 base from J; bases unmatched to any gene: 3. This chain's CDR3 is CASSSTGSQETQYF. The DNA of the CDR3 is TGTGCCAGCAGCTCGACAGGGTCCCAAGAGACCCAGTACTTC.

This rearrangement joins TRBV10-3 to TRBJ2-4; D gene ambiguous. Germline values: CDR1 ENHRY, CDR2 SYGVKD. The CDR3 sequence is 16 residues long. Trimming left V 0 bases short and J 0 bases short, with 9 bases between. The CDR3 DNA reads TGTGCCATCAGTGAGTCAGCCCAGATAGCCAAAAACATTCAGTACTTC. Amino acids: CAISESAQIAKNIQYF.

Many counts were recorded for this clonotype. The chain has TRBV7-4 and TRBJ1-4, with 11 bases lining up with TRBD1. CDR1 SGHVT and CDR2 SQSDAQ come from the germline V gene. Germline trimming cut 1 base from V and 9 bases from J; bases unmatched to any gene: 13. The CDR3 spans 18 residues. The CDR3 DNA follows: TGTGCCAGCAGCTTAGGAGAGGACAGGGGGCGGCTCGGGAAAAAACTGTTTTTT. Its protein is CASSLGEDRGRLGKKLFF. Complete variable domain (other parts from reference TRBV7-4 and TRBJ1-4): GAGVSQSPRYKVAKRGRDVALRCDSISGHVTLYWYRQTLGQGSEVLTYSQSDAQRDKSGRPSGRFSAERPERSVSTLKIQRTEQGDSAVYLCASSLGEDRGRLGKKLFFGSGTQLSVL.

The V call is TRBV7-9, the J call TRBJ1-5, with TRBD1 as a possible D gene (5 bases). The germline V gene has CDR1 SEHNR and CDR2 FQNEAQ (reference sequence). V lost 4 bases to trimming and J lost 2 bases, with 12 bases between them. The CDR3 consists of 15 residues. The CDR3 nucleotides are TGTGCCAGCAGCTCCCCGGGGGGGGGCAATCAGCCCCAGCATTTT. Protein: CASSSPGGGNQPQHF. Filled out from reference TRBV7-9 and TRBJ1-5, the complete variable domain reads DTGVSQNPRHKITKRGQNVTFRCDPISEHNRLYWYRQTLGQGPEFLTYFQNEAQLEKSRLLSDRFSAERPKGSFSTLEIQRTEQGDSAMYLCASSSPGGGNQPQHFGDGTRLSIL.

This clonotype was observed many times. The chain is built from TRBV12-3 or TRBV12-4 and TRBJ2-2, with D tentatively TRBD1 (5 bases). The V and J ends lost 5 bases and 4 bases respectively, with 14 bases between them. The CDR3 loop spans 15 amino acids. The CDR3 region is CASSASIGVTGELFF. The CDR3 nucleotides read TGTGCCAGCAGTGCCTCGATAGGGGTCACCGGGGAGCTGTTTTTT.

This clonotype was detected a few times. The chain recombines TRBV5-1 with TRBJ2-5; TRBD2 matches 8 bases. Germline lookup yields CDR1 SGHRS and CDR2 YFSETQ. This CDR3 is built from 16 residues. Losses at the gene ends were 0 bases for V and 5 bases for J; bases not matched to a gene: 9. The CDR3 coding sequence is TGCGCCAGCAGCTTGGGCCCCAGCGGGGGTGGGGAGACCCAGTACTTC. Amino acid sequence: CASSLGPSGGGETQYF.